The 27 T cell receptor beta chains reported below all come from one sample, sequenced in a study of blood T cell repertoires in COVID-19. This table comes from immunoSEQ multiplex PCR, and its TCRdb copy is limited to in-frame clones, with some not included. The data hold about 290,000 clones, with around four fifths observed a single time. Sequencing was carried out using peripheral blood. These TCRs come from a woman aged 45-59 years with active or convalescent COVID-19.

The V and J genes are TRBV18 and TRBJ2-5, with 10 bases fitting TRBD1. With V trimmed by 3 bases and J by 1 base, 2 bases remained unmatched. CDR3 length: 15 residues. Looked up from germline, CDR1 is KGHSH and CDR2 is LQKENI. The CDR3, as DNA: TGTGCCAGCTCACCGGGGACAGGGGTCCAAGAGACCCAGTACTTC. This encodes CASSPGTGVQETQYF.

The chain joins TRBV29-1 to TRBJ2-5; tentative D call: TRBD1 (6 bases). CDR3 length: 12 amino acids. Germline V gene lookup returns CDR1 SQVTM and CDR2 ANQGSEA. V was cut by 8 bases and J by 4 bases, with 14 bases left in between. The CDR3 loop reads CSSQTGRETQYF. The CDR3 DNA reads as TGCAGCAGCCAAACAGGGAGAGAGACCCAGTACTTC. The full variable domain, with the rest looked up from reference TRBV29-1 and TRBJ2-5, is SAVISQKPSRDICQRGTSLTIQCQVDSQVTMMFWYRQQPGQSLTLIATANQGSEATYESGFVIDKFPISRPNLTFSTLTVSNMSPEDSSIYLCSSQTGRETQYFGPGTRLLVL.

CDR3: CASSAPRVVNTEAFF. The CDR3 region has the DNA TGTGCCAGCAGCGCCCCGCGAGTAGTAAACACTGAAGCTTTCTTT. The chain links TRBV9 to TRBJ1-1, with D uncertain. Trimming cost V 3 bases and J 2 bases, with 14 bases left between them. Germline CDR1 SGDLS, CDR2 YYNGEE. This CDR3 region has 15 residues. The entire variable domain, with the rest obtained from reference TRBV9 and TRBJ1-1, is as follows: DSGVTQTPKHLITATGQRVTLRCSPRSGDLSVYWYQQSLDQGLQFLIQYYNGEERAKGNILERFSAQQFPDLHSELNLSSLELGDSALYFCASSAPRVVNTEAFFGQGTRLTVV.

The chain joins TRBV7-6 to TRBJ2-2, with TRBD2 identical over 10 bases. There are 16 residues in the CDR3. The germline V gene encodes CDR1 SGHVS and CDR2 FNYEAQ. Trimming took 2 bases from V and 0 from J; bases not matched to a gene: 0. The CDR3 is CASSLLAGANTGELFF. The CDR3 bases are TGTGCCAGCAGCTTACTAGCGGGAGCGAACACCGGGGAGCTGTTTTTT.

A few counts support this clone. This chain links TRBV2 with TRBJ1-5; 9 nucleotides line up with TRBD1. There are 13 residues in the CDR3. V lost 4 bases to trimming and J lost 9 bases; unmatched junction nucleotides: 4. CDR1 and CDR2 (germline): SNHLY, FYNNEI. CDR3: CASSGTGVGPQHF. The CDR3, as DNA: TGTGCCAGCAGTGGGACAGGGGTAGGGCCCCAGCATTTT.

This clone has only one observation. This rearrangement joins TRBV19 to TRBJ1-4; possible D gene TRBD1, 5 bases. The CDR3 is 13 amino acids. Trimming left V 10 bases short and J 3 bases short, with 12 bases between. Germline CDR1 is LNHDA and CDR2 is SQIVND (reference sequence). CDR3 sequence: CATKGRPNEKLFF. DNA for the CDR3: TGTGCCACTAAGGGGCGGCCTAATGAAAAACTGTTTTTT.

The chain couples TRBV10-3 to TRBJ1-2; D possibly corresponds to TRBD1 (5 bases). The length of the CDR3 is 14 residues. V lost 6 bases, J lost 6 bases, and 17 bases lay in between. Germline CDR1 and CDR2: ENHRY and SYGVKD. CDR3 sequence reads: CAIRGGDHLDGYTF. DNA for the CDR3: TGTGCCATCAGAGGAGGGGACCATTTGGATGGCTACACCTTC.

This chain uses TRBV15 with TRBJ2-1, with TRBD2 matching over 10 bases. J gave up 7 bases and V 4 bases, and 13 bases lay outside the gene matches. In germline, CDR1 is LNHNV, CDR2 YYDKDF (reference sequence). The CDR3 has 17 amino acids. The CDR3 coding sequence is TGTGCCACCAGCATAGAGGGCAGCGGGAGGGCCGGGAATGAGCAGTTCTTC. Amino acid sequence: CATSIEGSGRAGNEQFF.

V and J are TRBV21-1 and TRBJ2-7; the table's TRBD2 call for D was not verified on the DNA. TRBV21-1 is a recognized pseudogene. The CDR3 totals 16 residues. The CDR3 loop reads CASSPRPSGRSNEQYF. As DNA, the CDR3 is TGTGCCAGCAGCCCCCGCCCCAGCGGGAGGAGCAACGAGCAGTACTTC.

The CDR3 region has the DNA TGTGCCAGCAGCTCCCAGACAGGGGCCTATGGCTACACCTTC. Protein sequence: CASSSQTGAYGYTF. The chain employs TRBV7-2 and TRBJ1-2; 8 bases fit TRBD1. This CDR3 comprises 14 residues. Germline CDR1 reads SGHTA; CDR2 reads FQGNSA. After removal of 4 bases from V and 4 bases from J, the junction contained 5 bases not matched to a gene. Together with reference TRBV7-2 and TRBJ1-2, the CDR3 gives the full variable domain: GAGVSQSPSNKVTEKGKDVELRCDPISGHTALYWYRQSLGQGLEFLIYFQGNSAPDKSGLPSDRFSAERTGGSVSTLTIQRTQQEDSAVYLCASSSQTGAYGYTFGSGTRLTVV.

This clone was recorded a few times. The chain joins TRBV28 to TRBJ1-2, with D uncertain. CDR3 length: 13 residues. Trimming removed 6 bases at V and 3 bases at J, with 11 bases between. The V gene's germline CDR1 is MDHEN and CDR2 SYDVKM. The CDR3 DNA reads TGTGCCAGCAGACCCCCAGATTACTATGGCTACACCTTC. Amino acid sequence: CASRPPDYYGYTF.

This rearrangement joins TRBV18 to TRBJ1-6, with unresolved D. The CDR3 consists of 16 residues. The V gene's germline CDR1 is KGHSH and CDR2 LQKENI. V was clipped by 2 bases and J by 3 bases, with 11 bases between them. CDR3 amino acids: CASSPDRGIYNSPLHF. CDR3 nucleotides: TGTGCCAGCTCACCAGATCGGGGAATCTATAATTCACCCCTCCACTTT.

The chain has TRBV4-1 and TRBJ2-3; weak D call: TRBD2 (5 bases). Per germline, CDR1 MGHRA and CDR2 YSYEKL. This CDR3 contains 14 residues. The germline V and J ends were trimmed by 1 base and 5 bases, with 10 bases remaining between them. CDR3 protein: CASSQGTGGDTQYF. CDR3 coding DNA: TGCGCCAGCAGCCAAGGGACTGGCGGAGATACGCAGTATTTT.

The J gene is TRBJ2-7, the V gene TRBV6-2 or TRBV6-3, with 7 bases aligning to TRBD2. The CDR3 extends over 14 amino acids. The V and J ends lost 6 bases and 1 base, in that order; junction bases with no gene match: 6. Germline assignment: CDR1 MNHEY and CDR2 SVGEGT. CDR3 sequence reads: CASSVAGFSYEQYF. Here the CDR3 DNA reads TGTGCCAGCAGCGTAGCGGGCTTTTCCTACGAGCAGTACTTC.

The table lists this clone with a few counts. This chain joins TRBV27 and TRBJ2-4; D not certain. This CDR3 comprises 13 residues. CDR1 and CDR2 from the germline V gene are MNHEY and SMNVEV (reference sequence). Trimming shortened V by 4 bases and J by 6 bases, and 10 bases separated the two germline ends. The CDR3 DNA reads as TGTGCCAGCAGTTCTCGGAGTTTAAACATTCAGTACTTC. This codes for CASSSRSLNIQYF.

The chain carries TRBV5-1 and TRBJ2-1; TRBD1 matches 9 bases. V shed 3 bases and J 6 bases; nucleotides not matched to a gene: 7. Germline CDR1 is SGHRS and CDR2 is YFSETQ. CDR3 length: 15 amino acids. This CDR3 is CASSSEGQGFNEQFF. In DNA, the CDR3 is TGCGCCAGCAGCTCCGAAGGACAGGGGTTCAATGAGCAGTTCTTC.

The count of this clone is one. The DNA of the CDR3 is TGTGCCAGCAGCCCAGGGGATAGGCAAGAGACCCAGTACTTC. Amino acids: CASSPGDRQETQYF. The chain couples TRBV9 to TRBJ2-5; tentative D call: TRBD1 (6 bases). Germline CDR1 SGDLS, CDR2 YYNGEE. Trimming shortened V by 4 bases and J by 2 bases, and 12 bases separated the two germline ends. This CDR3 has 14 residues.

The rearrangement joins TRBV10-2 to TRBJ2-3; no clear D. Germline-derived CDR1 and CDR2 are WSHSY and SAAADI. Trimming stripped 3 bases from V and 3 bases from J, with 16 bases between. The CDR3 extends over 16 amino acids. CDR3 nucleotides: TGCGCCAGCAGTGATTTCCCTGCCCTACCGACAGATACGCAGTATTTT. This sequence encodes CASSDFPALPTDTQYF.

The chain combines TRBV18 with TRBJ2-2; 7 positions match TRBD1. The CDR3 runs to 16 residues. In germline, CDR1 is KGHSH, CDR2 LQKENI. The ends lost 2 bases at V and 4 bases at J; junction bases unmatched: 7. CDR3: CASSPSGTAFTGELFF. Here the CDR3 DNA reads TGTGCCAGCTCACCATCGGGGACAGCGTTCACCGGGGAGCTGTTTTTT.

The chain employs TRBV29-1 and TRBJ2-4; D might be TRBD2 (6 bases). V was cut by 6 bases and J by 6 bases, with 12 bases left in between. The CDR3 consists of 12 residues. In germline, CDR1 is SQVTM, CDR2 ANQGSEA. CDR3 protein: CSVGGRRNIQYF. DNA for the CDR3: TGCAGCGTGGGGGGACGGCGAAACATTCAGTACTTC.

This chain uses TRBV7-9 with TRBJ1-2, with a possible D match to TRBD1 (6 bases). The CDR3 length is 15 residues. V was pared by 10 bases and J by 3 bases, with 21 bases between. The germline V gene encodes CDR1 SEHNR and CDR2 FQNEAQ (reference sequence). The DNA for the CDR3 is TGTGCCATCACGAAATCAAACAGGGCCGACTATGGCTACACCTTC. Translated: CAITKSNRADYGYTF.

This rearrangement joins TRBV30 to TRBJ1-5, with TRBD1 matching over 10 bases. The germline V gene encodes CDR1 GTSNPN and CDR2 SVGIG (reference sequence). The CDR3 loop spans 15 amino acids. V was clipped by 6 bases and J by 0 bases; unmatched bases: 5. The CDR3 region has the DNA TGTGCCTGCGGCGGGACAGGGGATAGCAATCAGCCCCAGCATTTT. This codes for CACGGTGDSNQPQHF.

The chain has TRBV6-5 and TRBJ1-2; TRBD1 might be the D (6 bases). The CDR3 covers 12 residues. Trimming pared 8 bases from V and 8 bases from J, leaving 15 bases between. Germline assignment: CDR1 MNHEY and CDR2 SVGAGI. CDR3 protein: CASQGGSRGYTF. The CDR3 bases are TGTGCCAGCCAAGGGGGTTCTAGAGGCTACACCTTC.

This clone was observed a handful of times. The rearrangement uses TRBV27 and TRBJ1-5; D uncertain. The length of the CDR3 is 13 residues. V lost 3 bases and J lost 6, with 9 bases in between. Germline V CDR1 and CDR2: MNHEY, SMNVEV (reference sequence). CDR3 coding DNA: TGTGCCAGCAGTTTGGAGGGTCGTCAGCCCCAGCATTTT. Protein sequence: CASSLEGRQPQHF.

The genes are TRBV6-6 and TRBJ2-1, with 7 bases fitting TRBD2. The CDR3 contains 14 residues. Unmatched junction bases numbered 7, after V lost 8 bases and J lost 3 bases. Germline V gene lookup returns CDR1 MNHNY and CDR2 SVGAGI (reference sequence). CDR3: CASLGAGFYNEQFF. The CDR3 region has the DNA TGTGCCAGCCTCGGAGCGGGGTTCTACAATGAGCAGTTCTTC.

V gene TRBV5-4 combines with J gene TRBJ2-3; TRBD1 matches at 10 bases. The germline V gene encodes CDR1 SGHNT and CDR2 YYREEE (reference sequence). Trimming cost V 0 bases and J 2 bases; bases outside gene matches: 3. The length of the CDR3 is 16 residues. CDR3 sequence (DNA): TGTGCCAGCAGCTTGGGGGGACAGGGGTCCACAGATACGCAGTATTTT. Translating it yields CASSLGGQGSTDTQYF.

The rearrangement joins TRBV28 to TRBJ2-7, with TRBD1 matching 8 bases. CDR1 and CDR2 from the germline V gene are MDHEN and SYDVKM. With 8 bases clipped from V and 3 bases from J, the junction kept 9 bases outside the gene matches. The CDR3 extends over 14 amino acids. CDR3: CASAGQGGHYEQYF. The DNA of the CDR3 is TGTGCCAGCGCAGGACAGGGAGGACACTACGAGCAGTACTTC.